This record concerns one T cell receptor (beta chain) sequence. Its antigen is not known. This record comes from a study of early T cells in non-severe SARS-CoV-2 infection. Study information: Chains from this unsorted whole-blood bulk RNA could not be paired. The study, taken as a whole, reports: Reliance on VDJdb matching favored anti-spike CD8 responses; private and CD4 specificities were missed.

Unique molecular identifiers were attached to individual cDNA molecules. TCRdb re-called the 5' RACE reads through MiXCR, storing one row per CDR3 protein. In the table there are tens of thousands of distinct CDR3 sequences, 11% of which are singletons. There are 12 residues in the CDR3. Germline assignment: CDR1 LGHDT and CDR2 YNNKEL (reference sequence). Trimming removed 3 bases from V and 10 bases from J, with 10 bases in between. The chain carries TRBV3-1 and TRBJ2-1; unclear D gene. The clonotype comes from an adult who was a healthcare worker with PCR-confirmed SARS-CoV-2 infection or an uninfected control (not recorded which). The specimen sequenced was whole blood. The CDR3 nucleotides are TGTGCCAGCAGCCATGTGGGAAACGAGCAGTTCTTC. It codes for CASSHVGNEQFF.